Below, 24 T cell receptor beta chains from the same sample are listed, as sequenced in a study of human T cells and chemical hapten exposure. Noted time point: patch test 2, 6 weeks after DPC sensitization. As for treatment: therapeutic diphenylcyclopropenone sensitization with weekly scalp DPC. TCRdb called the RACE reads again in MiXCR, with one record for every CDR3 protein. The sample holds tens of thousands of distinct CDR3 sequences, about 9.4% seen once. The sequences come from whole blood, collected in connection with sensitization to the hapten diphenylcyclopropenone (DPC). These receptor sequences come from a woman in her forties or fifties with alopecia areata. Some clones in this sample may be carry-over from other donors' samples.

This clonotype was seen many times. The rearrangement links TRBV29-1 to TRBJ1-3; no definite D call. The CDR3 spans 11 residues. Deletions cut 4 bases from V and 3 bases from J, with 4 bases between. Per the germline V gene, CDR1 is SQVTM and CDR2 is ANQGSEA. CDR3 sequence (DNA): TGCAGCGTTGCACTTGGAAACACCATATATTTT. Translation gives CSVALGNTIYF.

This chain links TRBV29-1 with TRBJ1-1, with a possible D match to TRBD1 (6 bases). The CDR3 runs 15 residues. Germline lookup yields CDR1 SQVTM and CDR2 ANQGSEA. V was pared by 0 bases and J by 6 bases, with 17 bases between. CDR3 region: CSVEDPTGGQAEAFF. The CDR3, as DNA: TGCAGCGTTGAAGACCCTACGGGGGGGCAGGCTGAAGCTTTCTTT.

Sample share makes this clonotype medium-sized (0.01 to 0.1%). The chain employs TRBV7-8 and TRBJ2-7; TRBD2 aligns across 10 bases. V lost 7 bases to trimming and J lost 1 base; unmatched junction nucleotides: 7. Germline CDR1 reads SGHVS; CDR2 reads FQNEAQ. The length of the CDR3 is 15 residues. For the CDR3, the DNA is TGTGCCAGCATCCCCGGGACTAGCGTGTCCTACGAGCAGTACTTC. Translating it yields CASIPGTSVSYEQYF. Together with reference TRBV7-8 and TRBJ2-7, the CDR3 gives the full variable domain: GAGVSQSPRYKVAKRGQDVALRCDPISGHVSLFWYQQALGQGPEFLTYFQNEAQLDKSGLPSDRFFAERPEGSVSTLKIQRTQQEDSAVYLCASIPGTSVSYEQYFGPGTRLTVT.

This chain links TRBV12-3 or TRBV12-4 with TRBJ1-4, with TRBD1 as a possible D gene (5 bases). Trimming took 1 base from V and 8 from J, leaving 11 bases between them. This CDR3 spans 14 amino acids. CDR3 sequence reads: CASSLGRVKEKLFF. The CDR3 DNA follows: TGTGCCAGCAGTTTAGGCAGGGTTAAAGAAAAACTGTTTTTT.

This clonotype was counted many times. The chain recombines TRBV7-9 with TRBJ2-1; 10 nucleotides align to TRBD2. The ends lost 3 bases at V and 8 bases at J; junction bases unmatched: 7. The CDR3 covers 15 residues. Germline V gene sequence: CDR1 SEHNR, CDR2 FQNEAQ (reference sequence). In nucleotides, the CDR3 is TGTGCCAGCAGCTTCCTAGCGGGAGCCCTCGATGAGCAGTTCTTC. It yields the protein CASSFLAGALDEQFF.

This clonotype was seen at least ten times. The rearrangement links TRBV20-1 to TRBJ2-7; 13 nucleotides match TRBD2. Trimming cost V 6 bases and J 5 bases; bases outside gene matches: 10. The CDR3 runs 15 residues. CDR1 DFQATT and CDR2 SNEGSKA come from the germline V gene (reference sequence). CDR3 DNA: TGCAGTGCCCCCGGACTAGCGGGAGAACTAGACGAGCAGTACTTC. Translated: CSAPGLAGELDEQYF.

This clonotype was detected only a few times. This rearrangement joins TRBV29-1 to TRBJ1-1, with a possible D match to TRBD1 (5 bases). Trimming took off 3 bases at V and 5 bases at J, with 13 bases between the two ends. The CDR3 extends over 13 amino acids. Looked up from germline, CDR1 is SQVTM and CDR2 is ANQGSEA. CDR3 sequence (DNA): TGCAGCGTTGAGGCGGGGGGGTGGACTGAAGCTTTCTTT. It yields the protein CSVEAGGWTEAFF.

This clonotype has more than one count but fewer than ten. The chain couples TRBV5-5 to TRBJ2-1; D is ambiguous. This CDR3 contains 15 residues. The germline V gene encodes CDR1 SGHKS and CDR2 YYEKEE (reference sequence). The V and J ends lost 2 bases and 0 bases respectively, with 9 bases between them. CDR3 nucleotide sequence: TGTGCCAGCAGCTTTGGGGAAAGCTCCTACAATGAGCAGTTCTTC. It encodes CASSFGESSYNEQFF. The variable domain in full, completed from reference TRBV5-5 and TRBJ2-1, reads DAGVTQSPTHLIKTRGQQVTLRCSPISGHKSVSWYQQVLGQGPQFIFQYYEKEERGRGNFPDRFSARQFPNYSSELNVNALLLGDSALYLCASSFGESSYNEQFFGPGTRLTVL.

The rearrangement joins TRBV7-6 to TRBJ2-3; D is ambiguous. Germline V gene data show CDR1 as SGHVS and CDR2 as FNYEAQ. CDR3 size: 13 residues. V shed 2 bases and J shed 1 base, with 4 bases lying between them. CDR3 sequence reads: CASSLRRTDTQYF. CDR3 nucleotide sequence: TGTGCCAGCAGCTTAAGGCGCACAGATACGCAGTATTTT.

The table lists this clonotype with a few counts. The gene calls are TRBV5-1 and TRBJ2-6; 9 positions agree with TRBD1. Germline CDR1 and CDR2: SGHRS and YFSETQ. The CDR3 runs 20 residues. V dropped 2 bases and J dropped 2; count of bases not matched to a gene: 14. The CDR3: CASSFSLDRDRVPGANVLTF. As DNA, the CDR3 is TGCGCCAGCAGCTTCTCTCTGGACCGGGACAGGGTCCCTGGGGCCAACGTCCTGACTTTC. Filled out from reference TRBV5-1 and TRBJ2-6, the complete variable domain reads KAGVTQTPRYLIKTRGQQVTLSCSPISGHRSVSWYQQTPGQGLQFLFEYFSETQRNKGNFPGRFSGRQFSNSRSEMNVSTLELGDSALYLCASSFSLDRDRVPGANVLTFGAGSRLTVL.

This clonotype was seen at least ten times. This rearrangement joins TRBV18 to TRBJ2-1; 13 bases are shared with TRBD2. V lost 0 bases, J lost 9 bases, and 8 bases stayed unmatched. Germline V CDR1 and CDR2: KGHSH, LQKENI. The CDR3 sequence is 17 residues long. CDR3 coding DNA: TGTGCCAGCTCACCACCCGGTACTAGCGGGAGGGCTGGTGAGCAGTTCTTC. Its protein product is CASSPPGTSGRAGEQFF.

This clonotype was recorded at least ten times. The genes are TRBV20-1 and TRBJ2-7; TRBD2 matches 10 bases. The V segment lost 5 bases and the J segment 5 bases; nucleotides outside the gene matches: 15. This CDR3 region has 16 residues. Germline V gene lookup returns CDR1 DFQATT and CDR2 SNEGSKA (reference sequence). As DNA, the CDR3 is TGCAGTGCTCCTGAGTCTAGCGGGAGTCGGGCCCACGAGCAGTACTTC. This encodes CSAPESSGSRAHEQYF.

V is TRBV12-3 or TRBV12-4 and J is TRBJ1-2; D ambiguous. The CDR3 loop spans 12 amino acids. V lost 4 bases, J lost 4 bases, and 7 bases lay in between. This CDR3 is CASSSTSYGYTF. The CDR3 nucleotides are TGTGCCAGCAGTTCCACTAGCTATGGCTACACCTTC.

V usage is TRBV9 and J usage is TRBJ2-2; 8 bases are shared with TRBD2. The V gene end was trimmed by 4 bases and the J gene end by 0 bases; junction bases not matched to a gene: 5. The CDR3 contains 16 residues. CDR1 and CDR2 from the germline V gene are SGDLS and YYNGEE. The CDR3 bases are TGTGCCAGCAGCCCATATAGCGGGACGAACACCGGGGAGCTGTTTTTT. Residues: CASSPYSGTNTGELFF. Supplemented by reference TRBV9 and TRBJ2-2, the full variable domain reads DSGVTQTPKHLITATGQRVTLRCSPRSGDLSVYWYQQSLDQGLQFLIQYYNGEERAKGNILERFSAQQFPDLHSELNLSSLELGDSALYFCASSPYSGTNTGELFFGEGSRLTVL.

This clonotype has only a few counts. CDR3 loop: CSATRDSDYGYTF. CDR3 nucleotides: TGCAGTGCTACCCGGGACAGCGACTATGGCTACACCTTC. The chain has TRBV20-1 and TRBJ1-2, with 7 bases matching TRBD1. This CDR3 contains 13 residues. Trimming at V came to 4 bases and at J to 3 bases, leaving 5 bases not matched to a gene. Looked up from germline, CDR1 is DFQATT and CDR2 is SNEGSKA (reference sequence).

There are many counts of this clonotype. The V and J genes are TRBV6-2 or TRBV6-3 and TRBJ1-1, with unresolved D. Germline loops: CDR1 MNHEY, CDR2 SVGEGT. Trimming cost V 7 bases and J 2 bases, with 17 bases left between them. The CDR3 loop spans 15 amino acids. In nucleotides, the CDR3 is TGTGCCAGCACCCCACATCGAGAGAGTAACACTGAAGCTTTCTTT. Protein: CASTPHRESNTEAFF.

Ten or more counts support this clonotype. The V call is TRBV20-1, the J call TRBJ2-3; 12 nucleotides line up with TRBD2. The V segment lost 6 bases and the J segment 4 bases; nucleotides outside the gene matches: 5. The CDR3 is 14 amino acids. CDR1 is DFQATT and CDR2 is SNEGSKA in the germline V gene (reference sequence). CDR3 in DNA: TGCAGTGCCAGACTAGCGGGAGTCCCAGATACGCAGTATTTT. Its protein product is CSARLAGVPDTQYF.

V gene TRBV2 combines with J gene TRBJ2-2; 10 bases match TRBD1. CDR3 length: 16 residues. CDR1 is SNHLY and CDR2 is FYNNEI in the germline V gene. Trimming removed 4 bases from V and 0 bases from J; junction bases left unmatched: 2. CDR3 amino acids: CASSGQGAANTGELFF. CDR3 in DNA: TGTGCCAGCAGTGGACAGGGGGCAGCGAACACCGGGGAGCTGTTTTTT.

This clonotype was seen at least ten times. The chain combines TRBV2 with TRBJ2-2, with 8 positions matching TRBD1. Germline CDR1 is SNHLY and CDR2 is FYNNEI. CDR3 size: 13 residues. Unmatched junction bases numbered 1, after V lost 6 bases and J lost 4 bases. CDR3 in amino acids: CASRTGVTGELFF. Written as DNA, the CDR3 is TGTGCCAGCAGGACAGGGGTCACCGGGGAGCTGTTTTTT.

This clonotype was seen ten or more times. The chain is built from TRBV30 and TRBJ2-7; 9 bases align to TRBD1. The ends lost 0 bases at V and 3 bases at J; junction bases unmatched: 6. CDR3 length: 15 amino acids. Germline V gives CDR1 GTSNPN, CDR2 SVGIG (reference sequence). CDR3: CAWSVGQGPIYEQYF. CDR3 sequence (DNA): TGTGCCTGGAGTGTAGGACAGGGGCCCATCTACGAGCAGTACTTC.

This clonotype was observed many times. The chain joins TRBV20-1 to TRBJ2-1; 8 positions match TRBD2. The V gene end was trimmed by 3 bases and the J gene end by 6 bases; junction bases not matched to a gene: 7. The CDR3 loop spans 14 amino acids. Germline V lookup: CDR1 DFQATT, CDR2 SNEGSKA (reference sequence). The CDR3 loop reads CSARGTSYPNEQFF. CDR3 nucleotides: TGCAGTGCTAGGGGGACTAGTTATCCCAATGAGCAGTTCTTC.

This clonotype was seen many times. V is TRBV11-2 and J is TRBJ2-5; D perhaps matches TRBD2 (6 bases). V dropped 3 bases and J dropped 7 bases, with 12 bases sitting between them. Germline lookup yields CDR1 SGHAT and CDR2 FQNNGV. There are 13 residues in the CDR3. CDR3 coding DNA: TGTGCCAGCAGCTTGGACTACGGAGGGACCCAGTACTTC. Translation gives CASSLDYGGTQYF.

In this sample, this clonotype turned up a few times. This chain joins TRBV2 and TRBJ2-3; 8 bases match TRBD2. Germline-derived CDR1 and CDR2 are SNHLY and FYNNEI. The V gene end was trimmed by 4 bases and the J gene end by 1 base; junction bases not matched to a gene: 4. The CDR3 loop spans 15 amino acids. The CDR3 here is CASSGAGVGTDTQYF. Written as DNA, the CDR3 is TGTGCCAGCAGTGGAGCGGGAGTAGGCACAGATACGCAGTATTTT. Full variable domain (outside the CDR3, taken from reference TRBV2 and TRBJ2-3): EPEVTQTPSHQVTQMGQEVILRCVPISNHLYFYWYRQILGQKVEFLVSFYNNEISEKSEIFDDQFSVERPDGSNFTLKIRSTKLEDSAMYFCASSGAGVGTDTQYFGPGTRLTVL.

This clonotype was recorded at least ten times. The chain recombines TRBV6-5 with TRBJ1-6; D uncertain. This CDR3 is 15 amino acids long. Germline-derived CDR1 and CDR2 are MNHEY and SVGAGI. Trimming stripped 0 bases from V and 5 bases from J, with 8 bases between. The CDR3 DNA sequence: TGTGCCAGCAGTTACTCGGCAAACCATAATTCACCCCTCCACTTT. The encoded protein is CASSYSANHNSPLHF.